This T cell receptor (beta chain) was retrieved from a study of blood T cell repertoires in COVID-19. Study as a whole: COVID-19 samples from acute and convalescent phases originated in the United States, Italy and Spain. Sources were T cells, B-cell-depleted T cells, or PBMCs; the material itself was cDNA or gDNA.

In germline, CDR1 is MNHEY, CDR2 SVGEGT. The CDR3 contains 14 residues. The V end was cut by 4 bases, the J end by 1 base, with 8 bases between. Authors' methods: Amplifying reference gene primers gave estimates of nucleated cell counts. The table came from immunoSEQ multiplex PCR; TCRdb's copy has only in-frame clones and leaves some out. V and J calls and clone size are copied from that table; D and trimming were computed from the DNA. The table lists roughly 220,000 clones, about 80% of them singletons. V and J are TRBV6-2 or TRBV6-3 and TRBJ1-3; D uncertain. The sequenced material came from peripheral blood. The sequence was obtained from a woman aged 25-40 years who had recovered from COVID-19. Here the CDR3 DNA reads TGTGCCAGCAGTTTGACGGGGTCTGGAAACACCATATATTTT. Its translation is CASSLTGSGNTIYF.